This TCR beta chain was identified in a study of beta chain features in type 1 diabetes. Study information: Across the samples, over 85 million sorted cells were examined in total.

The authors sorted CD4+ naive, central memory, regulatory and stem cell-like memory cells via CD45RO/CCR7/CD25/CD127/CD95/CD27. Broader study findings: Sequencing used cDNA, and cells with high TCR expression could therefore be over-represented. All four CD4+ subsets from Type 1 diabetes patients carried moderately but significantly shorter TCRB CDR3s.

V trimming: 1 base; J trimming: 0 bases; junction bases outside the gene matches: 10. The CDR3 sequence is 18 residues long. From germline, CDR1 is MGHRA and CDR2 YSYEKL. With regard to this clone: Its antigen is not known.

The investigators reverse transcribed all of the isolated RNA, so they sequenced expressed TCRB transcripts. Profiling relied on immunoSEQ multiplex PCR, and the TCRdb table lists in-frame clones only, not all of them. The table lists under 200,000 clones, under 13% of them singletons, with roughly 0.5% in the top ten. The TCR was taken from a man aged 25-40 years with type 1 diabetes. The chain links TRBV4-1 to TRBJ2-3; 7 bases fit TRBD1. The sample taken for sequencing was central memory CD4+ T cells from blood. The DNA of the CDR3 is TGCGCCAGCAGCCAAGCCCGCATGGGACAGCTTAGCACAGATACGCAGTATTTT. It yields the protein CASSQARMGQLSTDTQYF.